The present T cell receptor beta chain was sequenced within a study of cytomegalovirus exposure and HLA in healthy donors. As to this clone: Antigen specificity is unknown.

General observations from the study: Later genetic work tied a missense DCLRE1C variant to beta-chain V and J trimming. Later analysis suggested links between common viral pathogens and several top significant clusters.

Unmatched junction bases numbered 11, after V lost 8 bases and J lost 3 bases. In germline, CDR1 is MDHEN, CDR2 SYDVKM. The CDR3 sequence is 15 residues long. PCR amplification relied on 60 Vbeta primers (plus 13 Jbeta primers). Original analysis: Counted up in a later analysis, unique TCR beta chains came to some 82 million, with around 11 million shared. TCRdb's table, derived via immunoSEQ multiplex PCR, lists solely in-frame clones and lacks some. V and J calls and clone size come straight from that table; D and trimming were deduced from the DNA. The sample shows approximately 160,000 clones, roughly four fifths of them seen only once.

The V and J genes are TRBV28 and TRBJ2-7, with 9 nucleotides matching TRBD2. This clonotype was sampled from a woman in her forties in good health and CMV-seronegative. Sequenced: PBMCs. The CDR3 nucleotides are TGTGCCAGCCAGGGGATTAGCGGGGGCATCTACGAGCAGTACTTC. Its protein product is CASQGISGGIYEQYF. The full variable domain, with the rest looked up from reference TRBV28 and TRBJ2-7, is DVKVTQSSRYLVKRTGEKVFLECVQDMDHENMFWYRQDPGLGLRLIYFSYDVKMKEKGDIPEGYSVSREKKERFSLILESASTNQTSMYLCASQGISGGIYEQYFGPGTRLTVT.